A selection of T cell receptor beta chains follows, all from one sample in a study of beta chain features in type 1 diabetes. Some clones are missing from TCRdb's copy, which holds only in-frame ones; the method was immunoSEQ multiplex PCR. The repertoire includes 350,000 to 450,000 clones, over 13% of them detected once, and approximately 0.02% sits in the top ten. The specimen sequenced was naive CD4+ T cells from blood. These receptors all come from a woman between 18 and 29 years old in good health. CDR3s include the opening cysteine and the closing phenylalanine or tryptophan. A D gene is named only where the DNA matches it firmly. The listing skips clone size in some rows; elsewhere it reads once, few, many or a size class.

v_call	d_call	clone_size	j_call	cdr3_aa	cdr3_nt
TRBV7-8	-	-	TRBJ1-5	CASSLVREGQPQHF	TGTGCCAGCAGCTTAGTTCGGGAAGGTCAGCCCCAGCATTTT
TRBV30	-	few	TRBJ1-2	CAWSLGQYYGYTF	TGTGCCTGGAGTCTCGGACAGTACTATGGCTACACCTTC
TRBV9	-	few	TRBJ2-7	CASGSLYEQYF	TGTGCCAGCGGCTCCCTCTACGAGCAGTACTTC
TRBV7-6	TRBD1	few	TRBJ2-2	CASSSGTGVSRELFF	TGTGCCAGCAGCTCCGGGACAGGAGTTTCCCGGGAGCTGTTTTTT
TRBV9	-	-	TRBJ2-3	CASSPGLGIDTQYF	TGTGCCAGCAGCCCAGGACTGGGGATAGATACGCAGTATTTT
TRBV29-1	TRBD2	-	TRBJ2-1	CSGASGRGNEQFF	TGCAGCGGGGCTAGCGGGAGAGGGAATGAGCAGTTCTTC
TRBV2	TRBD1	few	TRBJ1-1	CASRVGTANTEAFF	TGTGCCAGCAGGGTTGGGACAGCGAACACTGAAGCTTTCTTT
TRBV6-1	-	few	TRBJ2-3	CASSERGRSSTDTQYF	TGTGCCAGCAGTGAAAGGGGCAGGAGTAGCACAGATACGCAGTATTTT
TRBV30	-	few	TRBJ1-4	CAWSKGLSNEKLFF	TGTGCCTGGAGTAAGGGACTGTCTAATGAAAAACTGTTTTTT
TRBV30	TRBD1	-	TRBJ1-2	CAWNDRVWANYGYTF	TGTGCCTGGAATGACAGGGTTTGGGCTAACTATGGCTACACCTTC
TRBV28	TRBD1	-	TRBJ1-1	CASRTGTNEAFF	TGTGCCAGCAGGACAGGGACGAATGAAGCTTTCTTT
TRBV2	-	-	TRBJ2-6	CARGIPSGANVLTF	TGTGCCAGGGGCATACCCTCTGGGGCCAACGTCCTGACTTTC
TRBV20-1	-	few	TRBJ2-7	CSVSEQYF	TGCAGTGTGAGCGAGCAGTACTTC
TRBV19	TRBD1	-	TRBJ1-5	CASSAGTGIFNQPQHF	TGTGCCAGTAGTGCCGGGACAGGAATTTTCAATCAGCCCCAGCATTTT
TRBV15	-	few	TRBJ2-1	CATSDGGASYNEQFF	TGTGCCACCAGCGACGGGGGAGCTTCCTACAATGAGCAGTTCTTC
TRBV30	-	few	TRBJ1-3	CAWSRGNTIYF	TGTGCCTGGAGTCGGGGAAACACCATATATTTT
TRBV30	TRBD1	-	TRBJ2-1	CAWSLTGGNEQFF	TGTGCCTGGAGTCTCACAGGGGGCAATGAGCAGTTCTTC
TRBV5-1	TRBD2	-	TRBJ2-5	CASSPGTSGREETQYF	TGCGCCAGCAGCCCCGGGACTAGCGGGAGGGAAGAGACCCAGTACTTC
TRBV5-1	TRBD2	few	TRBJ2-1	CASSGGREGRYNEQFF	TGCGCCAGCAGTGGGGGGCGGGAGGGCCGCTACAATGAGCAGTTCTTC
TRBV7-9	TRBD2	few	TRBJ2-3	CASSLASLAGVKTDTQYF	TGTGCCAGCAGCTTAGCGTCTCTAGCGGGAGTTAAGACAGATACGCAGTATTTT
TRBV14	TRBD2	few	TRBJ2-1	CASSQGSPGLAGPSYNEQFF	TGTGCCAGCAGCCAAGGGTCACCGGGACTAGCGGGCCCCTCCTACAATGAGCAGTTCTTC
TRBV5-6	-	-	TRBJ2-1	CASSWRAVDGEQFF	TGTGCCAGCAGCTGGAGGGCCGTCGACGGTGAGCAGTTCTTC
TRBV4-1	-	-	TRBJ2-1	CASSPPFDEQFF	TGCGCCAGCAGCCCCCCTTTCGATGAGCAGTTCTTC
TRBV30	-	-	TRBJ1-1	CAWSANSEAFF	TGTGCCTGGAGTGCTAACAGTGAAGCTTTCTTT
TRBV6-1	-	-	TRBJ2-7	CASSELRASYEQYF	TGTGCCAGCAGTGAACTCAGAGCTAGCTACGAGCAGTACTTC
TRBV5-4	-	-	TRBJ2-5	CASSFRDF	TGTGCCAGCAGCTTTCGGGACTTC
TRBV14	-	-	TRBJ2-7	CASSRRNDRLNFYEQYF	TGTGCCAGCAGCCGCCGAAATGACAGGCTAAACTTCTACGAGCAGTACTTC